The 6 T cell receptor beta chains listed next were all sequenced from one sample in a study of cytomegalovirus exposure and HLA in healthy donors. The PCR ran on 60 Vbeta and 13 Jbeta primers. Sequencing was performed with immunoSEQ multiplex PCR; in TCRdb, only in-frame clones are kept and a portion is missing. Of about 130,000 clones in the sample, around two thirds were seen once. The sample was PBMCs. The receptors originated from a woman between 55 and 75 years old in good health and CMV-seropositive.

This clone turned up a few times. The chain has TRBV6-1 and TRBJ2-1, with TRBD2 matching 11 bases. After removal of 7 bases from V and 6 bases from J, the junction contained 5 bases not matched to a gene. The CDR3 spans 14 residues. Per the germline V gene, CDR1 is MNHNS and CDR2 is SASEGT. CDR3 sequence (DNA): TGTGCCAGCAAAGGTAGCGGGAGGGCCAATGAGCAGTTCTTC. Translation: CASKGSGRANEQFF.

For the CDR3, the DNA is TGTGCCAGCAGCCCAAGGCGGGGGTCTGAAGCTTTCTTT. It encodes CASSPRRGSEAFF. The chain recombines TRBV7-8 with TRBJ1-1; TRBD1 might be the D (5 bases). Germline loops: CDR1 SGHVS, CDR2 FQNEAQ. Trimming shortened V by 5 bases and J by 6 bases, and 13 bases separated the two germline ends. CDR3 length: 13 amino acids.

In this sample, this clone turned up a few times. In DNA, the CDR3 is TGTGCCAGCAGTGAACTTGGTGGAGGGCGGAACACTGAAGCTTTCTTT. Encoded protein: CASSELGGGRNTEAFF. J is TRBJ1-1 and V is TRBV25-1; D gene unclear. Trimming removed 2 bases at V and 1 base at J, with 14 bases between. Germline CDR1 and CDR2: MGHDK and SYGVNS. The CDR3 runs to 16 residues.

This rearrangement joins TRBV9 to TRBJ2-7; D may be TRBD1 (5 bases). Trimming left V 4 bases short and J 2 bases short, with 10 bases between. The CDR3 runs 13 residues. The germline gives CDR1 SGDLS, CDR2 YYNGEE. The CDR3 loop reads CASSTGPTYEQYF. CDR3 sequence (DNA): TGTGCCAGCAGCACAGGCCCAACCTACGAGCAGTACTTC.

The J gene is TRBJ2-5, the V gene TRBV14; the match to TRBD1 covers 7 bases. With the DNA end fitting TRBJ2-7 better, the J assignment may be wrong. Germline CDR1 and CDR2: SGHDN and FVKESK. This CDR3 comprises 14 residues. Here the CDR3 reads CASSPRTGDHEQYF. The CDR3 region has the DNA TGTGCCAGCAGCCCGCGAACAGGGGACCACGAGCAGTACTTC.

The V gene is TRBV27, the J gene TRBJ2-7; D is perhaps TRBD2 (6 bases). In germline, CDR1 is MNHEY, CDR2 SMNVEV (reference sequence). With 2 bases removed from V and 3 bases from J, the gap between germline ends came to 14 bases. The CDR3 runs to 15 residues. The CDR3 here is CASSLGASANYEQYF. Written as DNA, the CDR3 is TGTGCCAGCAGTTTAGGGGCTAGCGCAAACTACGAGCAGTACTTC.